This is a list of T cell receptor beta chains from one sample in a study of control samples from healthy donors and cancer patients. Some clones are missing from TCRdb's copy, which holds only in-frame ones; the method was immunoSEQ multiplex PCR. The sample shows 150,000 to 200,000 clones, roughly 92% of them seen only once. Sequencing input: blood. The receptors were gathered from a man aged 25 to 40 in good health. Both conserved end residues are part of each CDR3. The order of the fields is clone size, J gene, D gene, V gene, CDR3 protein, CDR3 DNA. D genes are given only for firm matches. Clone size appears in some rows only: once, few, many, or a class for an expanded clone.

abundance: -
j_gene: TRBJ1-1
d_gene: -
v_gene: TRBV6-6
CDR3aa: CASSYAGNTEAFF
CDR3nt: TGTGCCAGCAGTTATGCAGGAAACACTGAAGCTTTCTTT

abundance: once
j_gene: TRBJ2-2
d_gene: TRBD1
v_gene: TRBV7-3
CDR3aa: CASSLTRTGKNTGELFF
CDR3nt: TGTGCCAGCAGCCTAACCCGGACAGGGAAGAACACCGGGGAGCTGTTTTTT

abundance: -
j_gene: TRBJ2-6
d_gene: TRBD1
v_gene: TRBV27
CDR3aa: CASSPTGTGANVLTF
CDR3nt: TGTGCCAGCAGTCCGACAGGGACTGGGGCCAACGTCCTGACTTTC

abundance: -
j_gene: TRBJ2-3
d_gene: -
v_gene: TRBV5-1
CDR3aa: CASSLDGVADTQYF
CDR3nt: TGCGCCAGCAGCTTGGATGGGGTAGCAGATACGCAGTATTTT

abundance: -
j_gene: TRBJ1-2
d_gene: TRBD1
v_gene: TRBV27
CDR3aa: CASSSWTGGGYTF
CDR3nt: TGTGCCAGCAGTTCCTGGACAGGCGGGGGCTACACCTTC

abundance: once
j_gene: TRBJ1-5
d_gene: -
v_gene: TRBV12-3/TRBV12-4
CDR3aa: CASNTEANQPQHF
CDR3nt: TGTGCCAGCAATACAGAAGCAAATCAGCCCCAGCATTTT

abundance: -
j_gene: TRBJ2-6
d_gene: -
v_gene: TRBV5-1
CDR3aa: CASSLSSGANVLTF
CDR3nt: TGCGCCAGCAGCTTAAGCTCTGGGGCCAACGTCCTGACTTTC

abundance: -
j_gene: TRBJ1-2
d_gene: -
v_gene: TRBV27
CDR3aa: CASSFDKSNYGYTF
CDR3nt: TGTGCCAGCAGTTTCGACAAATCTAACTATGGCTACACCTTC

abundance: -
j_gene: TRBJ2-5
d_gene: -
v_gene: TRBV28
CDR3aa: CASSSRLGETQYF
CDR3nt: TGTGCCAGCAGTTCCCGACTGGGGGAGACCCAGTACTTC

abundance: -
j_gene: TRBJ1-1
d_gene: -
v_gene: TRBV24-1
CDR3aa: CATSDGGTEAFF
CDR3nt: TGTGCCACCAGTGATGGGGGGACTGAAGCTTTCTTT

abundance: once
j_gene: TRBJ1-1
d_gene: -
v_gene: TRBV20-1
CDR3aa: CSTTLDTEAFF
CDR3nt: TGCAGTACCACGTTGGACACTGAAGCTTTCTTT

abundance: -
j_gene: TRBJ2-7
d_gene: -
v_gene: TRBV19
CDR3aa: CASSIDRLHSYEQYF
CDR3nt: TGTGCCAGTAGTATAGACAGGCTACACTCCTACGAGCAGTACTTC

abundance: -
j_gene: TRBJ1-2
d_gene: -
v_gene: TRBV4-2
CDR3aa: CASSQPTARTFYGYTF
CDR3nt: TGTGCCAGCAGCCAACCGACGGCGCGGACCTTCTATGGCTACACCTTC

abundance: -
j_gene: TRBJ2-5
d_gene: -
v_gene: TRBV7-2
CDR3aa: CASSPDSETQYF
CDR3nt: TGTGCCAGCAGCCCAGACTCTGAGACCCAGTACTTC

abundance: -
j_gene: TRBJ1-5
d_gene: TRBD1
v_gene: TRBV7-2
CDR3aa: CASSQGGGNQPQHF
CDR3nt: TGTGCCAGCAGCCAAGGGGGCGGCAATCAGCCCCAGCATTTT

abundance: -
j_gene: TRBJ1-6
d_gene: -
v_gene: TRBV21-1
CDR3aa: CASSKRRGTPYSPLHF
CDR3nt: TGTGCCAGCAGCAAACGAAGGGGGACCCCTTATTCACCCCTCCACTTT

abundance: -
j_gene: TRBJ2-5
d_gene: TRBD1
v_gene: TRBV5-1
CDR3aa: CASSSRQGETQYF
CDR3nt: TGCGCCAGCAGCTCGCGACAGGGGGAGACCCAGTACTTC

abundance: -
j_gene: TRBJ1-4
d_gene: TRBD1
v_gene: TRBV2
CDR3aa: CASSAGGGEKLFF
CDR3nt: TGTGCCAGCAGTGCAGGGGGCGGTGAAAAACTGTTTTTT

abundance: once
j_gene: TRBJ2-3
d_gene: -
v_gene: TRBV6-5
CDR3aa: CASPPNLGQPDTQYF
CDR3nt: TGTGCCAGCCCCCCCAACCTTGGACAGCCAGATACGCAGTATTTT

abundance: -
j_gene: TRBJ1-2
d_gene: -
v_gene: TRBV6-5
CDR3aa: CASSYSREYGYTF
CDR3nt: TGTGCCAGCAGTTACTCGAGAGAGTATGGCTACACCTTC

abundance: -
j_gene: TRBJ2-3
d_gene: TRBD2
v_gene: TRBV7-3
CDR3aa: CASSLAGRSTDTQYF
CDR3nt: TGTGCCAGCAGCCTAGCGGGACGTAGCACAGATACGCAGTATTTT

abundance: -
j_gene: TRBJ2-3
d_gene: -
v_gene: TRBV3-1/TRBV3-2
CDR3aa: CASSQGAPGAGDTQYF
CDR3nt: TGTGCCAGCAGCCAAGGTGCTCCAGGGGCCGGGGATACGCAGTATTTT

abundance: -
j_gene: TRBJ2-5
d_gene: TRBD2
v_gene: TRBV27
CDR3aa: CASSFLAGRETQYF
CDR3nt: TGTGCCAGCAGCTTTCTAGCGGGTCGGGAGACCCAGTACTTC

abundance: once
j_gene: TRBJ1-5
d_gene: -
v_gene: TRBV5-1
CDR3aa: CASSLGVGQPQHF
CDR3nt: TGCGCCAGCAGCTTGGGGGTGGGTCAGCCCCAGCATTTT